The clone carrying this TCR beta chain was counted a single time. This sample was taken from a study of blood T cell repertoires in COVID-19. Whole-study context: Collection of acute and convalescent COVID-19 samples took place in the United States, Italy and Spain. The analysed material was cDNA or gDNA that came from T cells, B-cell-depleted T cells, or PBMCs.

Original analysis: For nucleated cells, counts were estimated from reference gene primer amplification. TCRdb's table, derived via immunoSEQ multiplex PCR, lists solely in-frame clones and lacks some. Clone size and V and J calls were adopted from that table, with D and trimming inferred from the DNA. The sample has fewer than 450,000 clones; 70% to 90% are singletons. Enrolled during active infection, Seattle patients were then followed longitudinally. The specimen sequenced was peripheral blood. This TCR derives from a woman between 45 and 65 years old with COVID-19, enrolled during active disease.

Here the CDR3 reads CASSGSSYNEQFF. DNA for the CDR3: TGTGCCAGCAGCGGCAGCTCCTACAATGAGCAGTTCTTC. V gene TRBV4-2 combines with J gene TRBJ2-1; D ambiguous. Per the germline V gene, CDR1 is LGHNA and CDR2 is YNFKEQ. The CDR3 runs to 13 residues. V was clipped by 5 bases and J by 0 bases, with 5 bases between them.